This T cell receptor (beta chain) appears in the sequencing data of a study of blood T cell repertoires in COVID-19. This clone was found once. The data were produced by immunoSEQ multiplex PCR, yet TCRdb's version contains in-frame clones alone and is incomplete. The sample records about 69,000 clones, over 70% being singletons. Germline-derived CDR1 and CDR2 are SEHNR and FQNEAQ (reference sequence). The length of the CDR3 is 15 residues. V lost 6 bases and J lost 14; bases outside the gene matches: 14. Material for sequencing was peripheral blood. The sequence derives from a man aged 60-69 years with acute or convalescent COVID-19. V and J are TRBV7-9 and TRBJ2-1, with TRBD1 matching over 12 bases. The CDR3 loop is CASSKNPGTGGEEFF. The CDR3 nucleotides read TGTGCCAGCAGTAAAAATCCCGGGACAGGGGGCGAGGAGTTCTTC.